This is a list of T cell receptor beta chains from one sample in a study of T-cell reconstitution after alpha-beta-depleted transplantation in children. TCRdb itself ran the PCR reads through MiXCR, one entry per CDR3 protein. Counted here are a few hundred thousand distinct CDR3 sequences, around 20% occurring once; the ten biggest clones make up roughly 3.3%. This material consisted of PBMCs from the stem cell graft donor, taken from the stem cell graft. These TCRs come from a human donor who donated a stem cell graft to a child with acute lymphoblastic leukemia. Both conserved end residues are part of each CDR3.

>TRBV4-1
CASSQLRAPETQYF
>TRBV6-1
CASRGLAGGYWNEQFF
>TRBV6-5
CASSYSMGETQYF
>TRBV3-1
CASSPFESYPTYEQYF
>TRBV11-1
CASSLFRGEAEAFF
>TRBV20-1
CSATTLYYNQFF
>TRBV15
CATSRDKGAYEQYF
>TRBV5-1
CASSPTASGNYEQYF
>TRBV3-1
CASSPGLAASVRELFF
>TRBV7-9
CASAEDMGRGNTEAFF
>TRBV5-8
CASSLGYSAAGELFF
>TRBV10-3
CAISEAGVSQPQHF
>TRBV5-1
CASSPRGGYTDTQYF
>TRBV5-1
CASSALADNEQFF
>TRBV29-1
CSVEAGGAFF
>TRBV29-1
CSVDEEDRVYNEQFF
>TRBV7-9
CASSWGPDTDTQYF
>TRBV24-1
CATSDLDGTSVGYTQYF
>TRBV5-1
CASSYGQGATGELFF
>TRBV18
CASSNGGDEQFF
>TRBV20-1
CCASEWGSGELFF
>TRBV5-1
CASSQGTSGRVTYEQYF
>TRBV20-1
CSAGVPGLLTDTQYF
>TRBV15
CATSRDPLLGGSYNEQFF
>TRBV7-9
CSSGSGAISSYNEQFF
>TRBV12-3/TRBV12-4
CASRDQYSNQPQHF
>TRBV20-1
CSASVRQYRETQYF